This entry lists 14 T cell receptor beta chains sequenced from one sample in a study of CD8 T cells in ankylosing spondylitis. Study-level results: A motif of 7 or 8 highly homologous TCR beta variants was seen as apparently characteristic of ankylosing spondylitis blood.

These TCRs' antigens remain unknown. Via MiXCR, TCRdb re-called the 5' RACE reads, giving one row per CDR3 protein. Of fewer than 750,000 distinct CDR3 sequences in the sample, under 20% are singletons; the top ten hold approximately 18%. The sequencing sample was made of blood, either unsorted or a sorted T cell fraction (not recorded which). Every receptor here comes from a male donor with ankylosing spondylitis.

This clonotype was detected a few times. The J gene is TRBJ1-4, the V gene TRBV20-1; TRBD1 matches 7 bases. The CDR3 runs to 16 residues. V gave up 6 bases and J gave up 4 bases; unmatched junction bases: 14. The germline gives CDR1 DFQATT, CDR2 SNEGSKA (reference sequence). The CDR3 protein is CSASTTGAMGNEKLFF. The DNA of the CDR3 is TGCAGTGCCAGCACTACAGGGGCAATGGGTAATGAAAAACTGTTTTTT.

The J gene is TRBJ2-5, the V gene TRBV28; D remains unclear. From germline, CDR1 is MDHEN and CDR2 SYDVKM. With 5 bases removed from V and 2 bases from J, the gap between germline ends came to 12 bases. This CDR3 has 14 amino acids. CDR3 amino acids: CASSPPLRQETQYF. The DNA of the CDR3 is TGTGCCAGCAGTCCCCCCTTAAGACAAGAGACCCAGTACTTC.

This clonotype was picked up a small number of times. This chain uses TRBV12-3 or TRBV12-4 with TRBJ1-5; D possibly corresponds to TRBD1 (6 bases). The CDR3 covers 13 residues. Trimming cost V 8 bases and J 6 bases, with 14 bases left between them. The CDR3: CASAERGGQPQHF. In nucleotides, the CDR3 is TGTGCCAGCGCGGAAAGGGGGGGTCAGCCCCAGCATTTT.

V usage is TRBV5-1 and J usage is TRBJ2-5; perhaps TRBD2 as D (6 bases). This CDR3 comprises 15 residues. Germline values: CDR1 SGHRS, CDR2 YFSETQ. With 4 bases removed from V and 5 bases from J, the gap between germline ends came to 18 bases. The CDR3 loop reads CASSPGGVGTETQYF. Here the CDR3 DNA reads TGCGCCAGCAGCCCGGGCGGGGTGGGAACGGAGACCCAGTACTTC. Combining the CDR3 with reference TRBV5-1 and TRBJ2-5 gives the whole variable domain KAGVTQTPRYLIKTRGQQVTLSCSPISGHRSVSWYQQTPGQGLQFLFEYFSETQRNKGNFPGRFSGRQFSNSRSEMNVSTLELGDSALYLCASSPGGVGTETQYFGPGTRLLVL.

The chain joins TRBV6-2 or TRBV6-3 to TRBJ2-7, with 9 bases that match TRBD1. Germline CDR1 reads MNHEY; CDR2 reads SVGEGT. Losses at the gene ends were 2 bases for V and 3 bases for J; bases not matched to a gene: 2. The length of the CDR3 is 14 residues. This CDR3 reads CASSYGTGNYEQYF. The CDR3 nucleotides read TGTGCCAGCAGTTACGGGACAGGGAACTACGAGCAGTACTTC.

This clonotype was seen a few times. The V call is TRBV5-6, the J call TRBJ2-4; D perhaps matches TRBD2 (7 bases). Trimming stripped 4 bases from V and 7 bases from J, with 24 bases between. Germline lookup yields CDR1 SGHDT and CDR2 YYEEEE. This CDR3 region has 17 residues. Written as DNA, the CDR3 is TGTGCCAGCAGCCCCCTTGGGCTTGGGGGGGCGGTCAACATTCAGTACTTC. It yields the protein CASSPLGLGGAVNIQYF.

The CDR3 DNA reads TGCAGCGCCGTAGAGGGCCGCGGCACTGAAGCTTTCTTT. Protein sequence: CSAVEGRGTEAFF. This sequence joins TRBV29-1 and TRBJ1-1; D call uncertain. The ends were cut back, 7 bases at V and 4 bases at J, with 16 bases in the middle. The CDR3 contains 13 residues. CDR1 is SQVTM and CDR2 is ANQGSEA in the germline V gene.

This clonotype was counted at least ten times. Sequence at one end of the junction differs from germline and may be a read error. J is TRBJ2-7 and V is TRBV12-3 or TRBV12-4, with a possible D match to TRBD1 (6 bases). The CDR3 contains 13 residues. CDR3 in amino acids: CASSLGDTYEQYF. As DNA, the CDR3 is TGTGCCAGCAGCTTAGGGGACACCTACGAGCAGTACTTC.

This clonotype has just a few counts. V gene TRBV27 combines with J gene TRBJ2-1; possible D gene TRBD1, 6 bases. This CDR3 region has 16 residues. Germline CDR1 and CDR2: MNHEY and SMNVEV (reference sequence). Trimming left V 1 base short and J 4 bases short, with 14 bases between. Here the CDR3 reads CASSLFGQTIYNEQFF. The CDR3 DNA follows: TGTGCCAGCAGTTTATTCGGACAGACTATATACAATGAGCAGTTCTTC.

This chain links TRBV5-1 with TRBJ2-1, with D possibly being TRBD2 (5 bases). This CDR3 contains 14 residues. Trimming took off 6 bases at V and 6 bases at J, with 16 bases between the two ends. Germline CDR1 SGHRS, CDR2 YFSETQ. The CDR3 DNA is TGCGCCAGCACTAGCTCTTCGGATCTCAATGAGCAGTTCTTC. This sequence encodes CASTSSSDLNEQFF.

This clonotype was observed many times. This chain joins TRBV3-1 and TRBJ1-5; D is unresolved. The germline V gene encodes CDR1 LGHDT and CDR2 YNNKEL (reference sequence). The CDR3 consists of 15 residues. V was shortened by 4 bases and J by 1 base, with 11 bases between the two germline ends. CDR3 nucleotides: TGTGCCAGCAGCCCTACTCATCAGAGCAATCAGCCCCAGCATTTT. Translated: CASSPTHQSNQPQHF.

CDR3: CASSLEASQYTGNTIYF. CDR3 DNA sequence: TGTGCCAGCAGCTTAGAGGCGAGTCAGTACACTGGAAACACCATATATTTT. The rearrangement joins TRBV7-6 to TRBJ1-3; unclear D gene. This CDR3 contains 17 residues. V was trimmed by 1 base and J by 2 bases, leaving 15 bases between them. Looked up from germline, CDR1 is SGHVS and CDR2 is FNYEAQ. Full variable domain (missing parts from reference TRBV7-6 and TRBJ1-3): GAGVSQSPRYKVTKRGQDVALRCDPISGHVSLYWYRQALGQGPEFLTYFNYEAQQDKSGLPNDRFSAERPEGSISTLTIQRTEQRDSAMYRCASSLEASQYTGNTIYFGEGSWLTVV.

The V and J genes are TRBV27 and TRBJ1-5; 10 bases align to TRBD1. Germline loops: CDR1 MNHEY, CDR2 SMNVEV (reference sequence). The junction had 14 bases not matched to a gene; V was cut back by 4 bases and J by 11 bases. The CDR3 length is 16 residues. The CDR3 DNA reads TGTGCCAGCAGTTCCATCACCGGGACAGGGGAATCAGCCCAGCATTTT. Its translation is CASSSITGTGESAQHF.

This clonotype was found a few times. This chain joins TRBV5-1 and TRBJ2-4, with a weak D call TRBD2 (5 bases). This CDR3 has 15 amino acids. Per the germline V gene, CDR1 is SGHRS and CDR2 is YFSETQ. The V end was cut by 1 base, the J end by 5 bases, with 13 bases between. CDR3 amino acids: CASSLIPGTENIQYF. DNA of the CDR3: TGCGCCAGCAGCTTGATACCGGGAACGGAAAACATTCAGTACTTC.